Below, 18 T cell receptor beta chains from the same sample are listed, as sequenced in a study of shared T cell receptors in the human thymus. TCRdb's copy holds only in-frame clones and misses some; the assay was immunoSEQ multiplex PCR. The table shows 700,000 to 750,000 clones, with approximately 85% occurring only once. In addition, the sample was reused for a study of human thymus T cells.

The sample comprised thymocytes. These receptors all come from a girl in the first two years of life with a congenital heart defect.

This sequence joins TRBV6-5 and TRBJ1-1; TRBD1 might be the D (5 bases). Germline-derived CDR1 and CDR2 are MNHEY and SVGAGI. The V end lost 2 bases, the J end lost 3 bases, and 13 bases lay between the germline ends. The CDR3 length is 15 residues. Here the CDR3 reads CASSYGGRQDTEAFF. In DNA form, the CDR3 reads TGTGCCAGCAGTTACGGGGGGAGGCAGGACACTGAAGCTTTCTTT.

The chain uses TRBV5-6 and TRBJ1-5; 7 nucleotides line up with TRBD1. Trimming removed 1 base from V and 6 bases from J; junction bases left unmatched: 4. Looked up from germline, CDR1 is SGHDT and CDR2 is YYEEEE. This CDR3 has 14 residues. Written as DNA, the CDR3 is TGTGCCAGCAGCTTGCGGCACAGGGGTCAGCCCCAGCATTTT. Its protein product is CASSLRHRGQPQHF.

This chain uses TRBV19 with TRBJ1-1; D not certain. The CDR3 spans 16 residues. Trimming removed 2 bases from V and 4 bases from J, with 17 bases in between. Germline V gives CDR1 LNHDA, CDR2 SQIVND (reference sequence). The CDR3 DNA reads as TGTGCCAGTAGTATATTCCCTCCACATCATATCACTGAAGCTTTCTTT. As protein: CASSIFPPHHITEAFF.

V usage is TRBV6-5 and J usage is TRBJ1-2, with 8 bases matching TRBD1. This CDR3 comprises 13 residues. Trimming took 5 bases from V and 6 from J; bases not matched to a gene: 5. From germline, CDR1 is MNHEY and CDR2 SVGAGI. CDR3 nucleotide sequence: TGTGCCAGCAGTCCGGACAGGGTGCATGGCTACACCTTC. It yields the protein CASSPDRVHGYTF.

The rearrangement links TRBV2 to TRBJ1-6; 7 bases agree with TRBD1. CDR1 is SNHLY and CDR2 is FYNNEI in the germline V gene. The CDR3 length is 13 residues. V lost 9 bases to trimming and J lost 7 bases; unmatched junction nucleotides: 6. The CDR3 sequence: CARATGTNSPLHF. The CDR3 DNA reads as TGTGCCAGGGCGACAGGGACCAATTCACCCCTCCACTTT.

The chain recombines TRBV7-8 with TRBJ1-5; TRBD1 matches at 9 bases. Germline V CDR1 and CDR2: SGHVS, FQNEAQ. V shed 4 bases and J 5 bases; nucleotides not matched to a gene: 3. The CDR3 totals 14 residues. CDR3 sequence: CASSWTGEYQPQHF. The CDR3, as DNA: TGTGCCAGCAGCTGGACAGGGGAATATCAGCCCCAGCATTTT.

Regarding this clone: The junction shows a germline mismatch at one end, possibly a read error. The gene calls are TRBV28 and TRBJ2-7, with D unresolved. The CDR3 is 14 residues long. The germline V gene has CDR1 MDHEN and CDR2 SYDVKM. In DNA, the CDR3 is TGTGCCAGCAGTGCGACTCACAAAACCTACGAGCAGCACTTC. The encoded protein is CASSATHKTYEQHF.

This clone was picked up one time. The chain links TRBV5-1 to TRBJ2-4, with D possibly being TRBD1 (6 bases). This CDR3 is 14 amino acids long. V gave up 9 bases and J gave up 2 bases, with 15 bases separating them. The V gene's germline CDR1 is SGHRS and CDR2 YFSETQ. In DNA form, the CDR3 reads TGCGCCACCAAGGACAGCCCTACCAAAAACATTCAGTACTTC. It yields the protein CATKDSPTKNIQYF.

V and J are TRBV5-6 and TRBJ1-2, with unresolved D. Trimming left V 0 bases short and J 4 bases short, with 7 bases between. The CDR3 covers 13 residues. Germline V lookup: CDR1 SGHDT, CDR2 YYEEEE. For the CDR3, the DNA is TGTGCCAGCAGCTTGGGGTCGGTCTATGGCTACACCTTC. Amino acid sequence: CASSLGSVYGYTF. Together with reference TRBV5-6 and TRBJ1-2, the CDR3 gives the full variable domain: DAGVTQSPTHLIKTRGQQVTLRCSPKSGHDTVSWYQQALGQGPQFIFQYYEEEERQRGNFPDRFSGHQFPNYSSELNVNALLLGDSALYLCASSLGSVYGYTFGSGTRLTVV.

The chain employs TRBV4-1 and TRBJ2-7, with D possibly TRBD2 on 6 matching bases. This CDR3 contains 13 residues. Germline V CDR1 and CDR2: MGHRA, YSYEKL. V was shortened by 4 bases and J by 4 bases, with 11 bases between the two germline ends. The CDR3 sequence is CASSPNGRYEQYF. The CDR3, as DNA: TGCGCCAGCAGCCCCAACGGGAGATACGAGCAGTACTTC.

This clone was counted a single time. The V call is TRBV5-1, the J call TRBJ1-5; D gene uncertain. The ends were cut back, 0 bases at V and 2 bases at J, with 12 bases in the middle. Germline CDR1 and CDR2: SGHRS and YFSETQ. There are 16 residues in the CDR3. The CDR3 protein is CASSLGAFGGNQPQHF. The DNA for the CDR3 is TGCGCCAGCAGCTTGGGCGCGTTCGGTGGCAATCAGCCCCAGCATTTT.

The chain carries TRBV30 and TRBJ1-2; the match to TRBD1 covers 8 bases. The germline V gene encodes CDR1 GTSNPN and CDR2 SVGIG (reference sequence). The CDR3 has 16 residues. V was pared by 3 bases and J by 7 bases, with 16 bases of the junction left unmatched. CDR3 bases: TGTGCCTGGAGAATACCCGGGGGGCAGGGGGCGAGTGGCTACACCTTC. Translated, it gives CAWRIPGGQGASGYTF.

With regard to this clone: The junction and the germline gene differ at one end; a read error may be behind it. The chain employs TRBV29-1 and TRBJ1-2, with D uncertain. The CDR3 sequence is 10 residues long. CDR1 is SQVTM, CDR2 ANQGSEA, per germline. The CDR3 reads CSVANYGYTF. CDR3 in DNA: TGCAGCGTTGCCAACTATGGCTATACCTTC.

The V gene is TRBV28, the J gene TRBJ2-7, with 7 nucleotides matching TRBD1. The J segment lost 3 bases and the V segment lost 4 bases, leaving 6 bases of the junction unmatched. The germline CDR1 and CDR2 sequences are MDHEN and SYDVKM. The CDR3 runs to 14 residues. The CDR3 protein is CASSSRTGVYEQYF. CDR3 DNA: TGTGCCAGCAGTTCACGGACAGGAGTCTACGAGCAGTACTTC.

Comment on this clone: No conserved phenylalanine or tryptophan ends this CDR3, so it is likely a read error. The CDR3 reads CASSHPHDRDAYGYTL. DNA for the CDR3: TGTGCCAGCAGTCATCCACATGACAGGGATGCCTATGGCTACACCCTC. The chain combines TRBV6-6 with TRBJ1-2; 7 bases fit TRBD1. J gave up 4 bases and V 5 bases, and 13 bases lay outside the gene matches. The germline V gene has CDR1 MNHNY and CDR2 SVGAGI (reference sequence). The CDR3 totals 16 residues.

The chain recombines TRBV5-5 with TRBJ1-5; TRBD1 is a possible D gene (5 bases). Germline CDR1 SGHKS, CDR2 YYEKEE (reference sequence). Deletions cut 4 bases from V and 3 bases from J, with 11 bases between. This CDR3 is 14 amino acids long. DNA of the CDR3: TGTGCCAGCAGCAGTGGACACCCCAATCAGCCCCAGCATTTT. Its protein product is CASSSGHPNQPQHF.

The chain recombines TRBV28 with TRBJ1-1; 9 bases line up with TRBD1. There are 18 residues in the CDR3. The germline V gene has CDR1 MDHEN and CDR2 SYDVKM. V shed 8 bases, J shed 4 bases, and the junction held 20 bases outside the gene matches. The CDR3: CASHRPPQGAILGTEAFF. DNA for the CDR3: TGTGCCAGCCACCGGCCCCCACAGGGGGCGATTCTTGGCACTGAAGCTTTCTTT.

The V call is TRBV10-2, the J call TRBJ2-7; 8 bases map to TRBD1. Germline CDR1 reads WSHSY; CDR2 reads SAAADI. This CDR3 contains 13 residues. Trimming removed 7 bases from V and 3 bases from J; junction bases left unmatched: 5. CDR3 in DNA: TGCGCCAGCACCGGACAGGGCGGCTACGAGCAGTACTTC. As protein: CASTGQGGYEQYF.